This T cell receptor (beta chain) was sequenced during a study of cytomegalovirus exposure and HLA in healthy donors. The PCR ran on 60 Vbeta and 13 Jbeta primers. Authors' data handling: Unique TCR beta chains numbered about 79 million in a later analysis, with some 9.9 million shared. TCRdb's copy holds only in-frame clones and misses some; the assay was immunoSEQ multiplex PCR. V and J calls and clone size follow that table, whereas D and trimming were derived from the DNA. Among approximately 200,000 clones listed, about 83% were seen once. CDR3 length: 13 residues. Trimming cost V 0 bases and J 5 bases, with 5 bases left between them. Per germline, CDR1 MGHRA and CDR2 YSYEKL. Study-level points and caveats: Being productive about 87% or about 30% of the time was typical of most TCR beta V segments in an earlier analysis. When a later analysis compared HLA-associated TCR beta chains with equally common others, the HLA-associated chains turned out to be more clonally expanded and to have lower generation probabilities. Relative to the approximately 680-donor mean, N-insertions were reportedly fewer in an Asian-associated ancestry cluster in a later analysis.

This clone was counted a single time. The target antigen is unknown. The source material was PBMCs. The gene calls are TRBV4-1 and TRBJ1-5; D is uncertain. This receptor was identified in a human donor in good health. CDR3 sequence: CASSQDGHQPQHF. CDR3 nucleotide sequence: TGCGCCAGCAGCCAAGATGGCCATCAGCCCCAGCATTTT.